Listed below are T cell receptor beta chains from one sample, sequenced in a study of shared clonotypes between healthy human individuals. TCRdb's copy holds only in-frame clones and misses some; the assay was immunoSEQ multiplex PCR. The sample contains 2 million to 2.5 million clones, about 95% of which appear only once. Sequencing was done on a sample of naive CD8+ T cells sorted from blood. The source is a man aged 18 to 29 in good health. Each CDR3 is given with its conserved first and last residue. Each record gives: J gene, V gene, D gene, clone size, CDR3 protein, CDR3 DNA. D genes are given only for firm matches. The size entry is marked missing in some rows and otherwise reads once, few, many or a size class.

TRBJ2-1 | TRBV30 | . | . | CAWSMVGPNEQFF | TGTGCCTGGAGTATGGTAGGGCCCAATGAGCAGTTCTTC
TRBJ2-7 | TRBV6-6 | TRBD2 | . | CASRGTSGVPSYEQYF | TGTGCCAGCAGGGGGACTAGCGGGGTTCCCTCCTACGAGCAGTACTTC
TRBJ1-1 | TRBV7-9 | . | . | CASSQSEVTEAFF | TGTGCCAGCAGCCAATCAGAGGTTACTGAAGCTTTCTTT
TRBJ2-5 | TRBV5-1 | TRBD1 | . | CASSLLQGAAETQYF | TGCGCCAGCAGCTTATTACAGGGGGCCGCGGAGACCCAGTACTTC
TRBJ2-7 | TRBV11-1 | TRBD1 | . | CASSIDRDFYEQYF | TGTGCCAGCAGCATAGACAGGGATTTCTACGAGCAGTACTTC
TRBJ2-3 | TRBV29-1 | TRBD2 | . | CSVEEGGGSTDTQYF | TGCAGCGTTGAAGAGGGCGGGGGGAGCACAGATACGCAGTATTTT
TRBJ2-5 | TRBV10-3 | . | . | CAISEGQEGETQYF | TGTGCCATCAGTGAAGGGCAGGAGGGGGAGACCCAGTACTTC
TRBJ2-7 | TRBV29-1 | TRBD1 | once | CSVEDPGQGTGEQYF | TGCAGCGTTGAAGATCCGGGACAGGGTACGGGGGAGCAGTACTTC
TRBJ2-7 | TRBV2 | TRBD2 | . | CASSVSAGESYEQYF | TGTGCCAGCAGTGTTTCGGCGGGAGAATCCTACGAGCAGTACTTC
TRBJ2-7 | TRBV30 | . | . | CAWRSVGSYEQYF | TGTGCCTGGAGATCGGTGGGAAGCTACGAGCAGTACTTC
TRBJ2-1 | TRBV10-3 | . | . | CAISETGSSYNEQFF | TGTGCCATCAGTGAGACGGGGAGCTCCTACAATGAGCAGTTCTTC
TRBJ1-1 | TRBV19 | TRBD1 | few | CATGTGNTEAFF | TGTGCCACCGGGACAGGGAACACTGAAGCTTTCTTT
TRBJ2-1 | TRBV13 | TRBD1 | once | CASSLGRTGGYNEQFF | TGTGCCAGCAGCTTAGGACGGACAGGGGGTTACAATGAGCAGTTCTTC
TRBJ1-2 | TRBV6-4 | . | once | CASRAPGGHGYTF | TGTGCCAGCAGAGCCCCGGGGGGCCATGGCTACACCTTC
TRBJ2-7 | TRBV7-9 | . | . | CASSETAYEQYF | TGTGCCAGCAGCGAAACAGCCTACGAGCAGTACTTC
TRBJ1-1 | TRBV27 | . | . | CASSFGPSVGTEAFF | TGTGCCAGCAGTTTTGGTCCATCTGTTGGCACTGAAGCTTTCTTT
TRBJ2-7 | TRBV27 | TRBD1 | . | CASSSGQGPLDEQYF | TGTGCCAGCAGTTCCGGACAGGGTCCACTAGACGAGCAGTACTTC
TRBJ1-2 | TRBV6-4 | . | . | CASSDDSSGVYGYTF | TGTGCCAGCAGTGACGACAGTTCAGGGGTCTATGGCTACACCTTC
TRBJ1-2 | TRBV9 | . | . | CASSTGGGDYGYTF | TGTGCCAGCAGCACCGGTGGGGGGGACTATGGCTACACCTTC
TRBJ1-2 | TRBV7-9 | . | . | CASSLEGQGEMVDGYTF | TGTGCCAGCAGCTTAGAAGGGCAGGGAGAGATGGTTGATGGCTACACCTTC
TRBJ2-2 | TRBV6-5 | . | once | CAIRRLTGELFF | TGTGCCATACGGAGGTTGACCGGGGAGCTGTTTTTT
TRBJ2-5 | TRBV5-1 | . | . | CASSPGVADIQETQYF | TGCGCCAGCAGCCCTGGGGTAGCGGATATCCAAGAGACCCAGTACTTC
TRBJ2-1 | TRBV9 | . | . | CASSVNYNEQFF | TGTGCCAGCAGCGTTAACTACAATGAGCAGTTCTTC
TRBJ2-1 | TRBV9 | TRBD2 | . | CASSVSTSGLSYNEQFF | TGTGCCAGCAGCGTATCCACTAGCGGGCTCTCCTACAATGAGCAGTTCTTC
TRBJ2-1 | TRBV5-4 | . | . | CASSFGYNEQFF | TGTGCCAGCAGTTTCGGCTACAATGAGCAGTTCTTC
TRBJ1-2 | TRBV29-1 | TRBD1 | once | CSVIGQGIYYGYTF | TGCAGCGTTATCGGACAGGGGATCTACTATGGCTACACCTTC
TRBJ1-3 | TRBV28 | . | . | CASSPTVPTPDSGNTIYF | TGTGCCAGCAGTCCCACCGTCCCGACTCCTGACTCTGGAAACACCATATATTTT
TRBJ2-3 | TRBV11-2 | TRBD1 | . | CASSANRDRGPDTQYF | TGTGCCAGCAGCGCAAACCGGGACAGGGGGCCGGATACGCAGTATTTT
TRBJ2-1 | TRBV7-3 | . | . | CASSLGHSYNEQFF | TGTGCCAGCAGCTTGGGTCACTCCTACAATGAGCAGTTCTTC
TRBJ1-1 | TRBV7-9 | TRBD1 | . | CASSQPEGQGLSEAFF | TGTGCCAGCAGCCAGCCGGAGGGACAGGGATTGAGTGAAGCTTTCTTT
TRBJ1-3 | TRBV5-4 | TRBD1 | . | CASSFTGGGNTIYF | TGTGCCAGCAGCTTTACAGGGGGAGGAAACACCATATATTTT
TRBJ2-1 | TRBV5-6 | . | once | CASSLKNEQFF | TGTGCCAGCAGCTTGAAGAATGAGCAGTTCTTC
TRBJ2-5 | TRBV4-3 | . | . | CASSQEKGRWETQYF | TGCGCCAGCAGCCAAGAGAAGGGGCGATGGGAGACCCAGTACTTC
TRBJ2-7 | TRBV25-1 | . | . | CASSEYQAPYEQYF | TGTGCCAGCAGTGAATATCAGGCACCTTACGAGCAGTACTTC
TRBJ2-7 | TRBV4-3 | TRBD2 | . | CASSQGTSASYEQYF | TGCGCCAGCAGCCAAGGGACTAGCGCGTCCTACGAGCAGTACTTC
TRBJ2-3 | TRBV7-9 | . | . | CASSPELGQWTDTQYF | TGTGCCAGCAGCCCCGAGCTCGGACAGTGGACAGATACGCAGTATTTT
TRBJ1-3 | TRBV10-3 | . | . | CAITMAESSGNTIYF | TGTGCCATCACTATGGCAGAAAGCTCTGGAAACACCATATATTTT
TRBJ2-2 | TRBV30 | . | . | CAWNQPTGELFF | TGTGCCTGGAATCAGCCCACCGGGGAGCTGTTTTTT
TRBJ2-2 | TRBV29-1 | . | . | CSVEISGTNTGELFF | TGCAGCGTAGAGATTAGCGGTACGAACACCGGGGAGCTGTTTTTT
TRBJ1-2 | TRBV5-6 | TRBD1 | . | CASSYGTDNYGYTF | TGTGCCAGCAGCTACGGGACAGACAACTATGGCTACACCTTC
TRBJ1-5 | TRBV19 | TRBD1 | . | CASSTPGTGILQPQHF | TGTGCCAGTAGTACGCCCGGGACAGGGATTCTTCAGCCCCAGCATTTT
TRBJ1-2 | TRBV2 | . | . | CASIKPGTGNGYTF | TGTGCCAGCATCAAGCCCGGGACTGGTAATGGCTACACCTTC
TRBJ2-2 | TRBV6-6 | TRBD1 | . | CASSQGQGMAGELFF | TGTGCCAGCAGTCAAGGACAGGGTATGGCCGGGGAGCTGTTTTTT
TRBJ2-2 | TRBV5-4 | TRBD2 | . | CASTRWGEGPTGELFF | TGTGCCAGCACCCGCTGGGGGGAGGGCCCCACCGGGGAGCTGTTTTTT
TRBJ2-1 | TRBV27 | . | . | CASSPFGAGSLGEQFF | TGTGCCAGCAGTCCCTTTGGTGCGGGGTCACTCGGTGAGCAGTTCTTC
TRBJ2-7 | TRBV7-8 | . | . | CASSLVRDEQYF | TGTGCCAGCAGCTTAGTGCGGGACGAGCAGTACTTC
TRBJ1-2 | TRBV27 | . | . | CASSYGGGQLGYTF | TGTGCCAGCAGCTATGGTGGGGGCCAATTGGGCTACACCTTC
TRBJ2-3 | TRBV6-5 | . | once | CASSYRGHSGDTQYF | TGTGCCAGCAGTTACCGGGGGCATAGTGGAGATACGCAGTATTTT
TRBJ1-1 | TRBV29-1 | . | . | CSVGGAAFPEAFF | TGCAGCGTTGGGGGGGCGGCTTTCCCTGAAGCTTTCTTT